A selection of T cell receptor beta chains follows, all from one sample in a study of T cell responses to AZD1222 COVID-19 vaccine. The method was immunoSEQ multiplex PCR; TCRdb's version includes in-frame clones alone and lacks a portion of them. The profile covers 95,000 to 150,000 clones, with around 84% appearing a single time and approximately 8.1% taken by the ten largest. Specimen: peripheral blood, collected on day 0 of AZD1222 vaccination. These receptors were obtained from an adult in good health. Both conserved end residues are part of each CDR3. Each record gives: V gene, D gene, clone size, J gene, CDR3 protein, CDR3 DNA. A D gene is named only where the DNA matches it firmly. Clone size is given for some rows only: seen once, a few or many times, or a class if the clone is expanded.

v_call: TRBV28
d_call: NA
clone_size: NA
j_call: TRBJ1-1
cdr3_aa: CASEGHSMVEDTEAFF
cdr3_nt: TGTGCCAGCGAAGGACATTCTATGGTGGAGGACACTGAAGCTTTCTTT

v_call: TRBV3-1/TRBV3-2
d_call: NA
clone_size: NA
j_call: TRBJ2-3
cdr3_aa: CASSFRGITDTQYF
cdr3_nt: TGTGCCAGCAGCTTCCGGGGAATCACAGATACGCAGTATTTT

v_call: TRBV3-1/TRBV3-2
d_call: NA
clone_size: NA
j_call: TRBJ1-5
cdr3_aa: CASSQSGGDNQPQHF
cdr3_nt: TGTGCCAGCAGCCAAAGCGGTGGGGACAATCAGCCCCAGCATTTT

v_call: TRBV11-2
d_call: NA
clone_size: few
j_call: TRBJ2-3
cdr3_aa: CASRGSTRTLTDTQYF
cdr3_nt: TGTGCCAGCCGAGGCTCTACGAGAACACTCACAGATACGCAGTATTTT

v_call: TRBV6-5
d_call: NA
clone_size: NA
j_call: TRBJ2-2
cdr3_aa: CASSYVGDRAGELFF
cdr3_nt: TGTGCCAGCAGTTACGTGGGAGATCGGGCCGGGGAGCTGTTTTTT

v_call: TRBV5-5
d_call: TRBD1
clone_size: NA
j_call: TRBJ1-3
cdr3_aa: CASTVTGVGNTIYF
cdr3_nt: TGTGCCAGCACCGTGACAGGGGTTGGAAACACCATATATTTT

v_call: TRBV10-1
d_call: NA
clone_size: NA
j_call: TRBJ2-1
cdr3_aa: CASSESRAREQFF
cdr3_nt: TGCGCCAGCAGTGAGTCGCGGGCAAGGGAGCAGTTCTTC

v_call: TRBV30
d_call: TRBD1
clone_size: NA
j_call: TRBJ2-1
cdr3_aa: CAAGGRGRSINEQFF
cdr3_nt: TGTGCCGCCGGAGGTAGGGGGCGTAGTATAAATGAGCAGTTCTTC

v_call: TRBV28
d_call: TRBD1
clone_size: NA
j_call: TRBJ1-5
cdr3_aa: CASKIRPGTGWNQPQHF
cdr3_nt: TGTGCCAGCAAAATCCGGCCCGGGACAGGGTGGAATCAGCCCCAGCATTTT

v_call: TRBV28
d_call: NA
clone_size: NA
j_call: TRBJ1-5
cdr3_aa: CASSVPRGRNQPQHF
cdr3_nt: TGTGCCAGCAGTGTGCCCCGGGGGCGCAATCAGCCCCAGCATTTT

v_call: TRBV28
d_call: NA
clone_size: NA
j_call: TRBJ2-7
cdr3_aa: CASKGTVEQYF
cdr3_nt: TGTGCCAGCAAAGGGACGGTTGAGCAGTACTTC

v_call: TRBV6-5
d_call: NA
clone_size: NA
j_call: TRBJ1-6
cdr3_aa: CASSYSGSYNSPLHF
cdr3_nt: TGTGCCAGCAGTTACTCGGGCTCCTATAATTCACCCCTCCACTTT

v_call: TRBV24-1
d_call: NA
clone_size: NA
j_call: TRBJ2-3
cdr3_aa: CATSPADQDTQYF
cdr3_nt: TGTGCCACCAGTCCCGCGGATCAAGATACGCAGTATTTT

v_call: TRBV18
d_call: NA
clone_size: NA
j_call: TRBJ2-1
cdr3_aa: CASSPLTDQGYNEQFF
cdr3_nt: TGTGCCAGCTCACCCCTGACAGACCAGGGGTACAATGAGCAGTTCTTC

v_call: TRBV5-1
d_call: NA
clone_size: few
j_call: TRBJ1-4
cdr3_aa: CASAWGSTNEKLFF
cdr3_nt: TGCGCCAGCGCCTGGGGATCAACTAATGAAAAACTGTTTTTT

v_call: TRBV12-2
d_call: NA
clone_size: NA
j_call: TRBJ2-5
cdr3_aa: CASRLDPELGLAGGETQYF
cdr3_nt: TGTGCAAGTCGCTTAGATCCCGAACTTGGGCTAGCGGGGGGAGAGACCCAGTACTTC

v_call: TRBV28
d_call: TRBD2
clone_size: once
j_call: TRBJ2-7
cdr3_aa: CASRPTSGGAYEQYF
cdr3_nt: TGTGCCAGCAGACCTACTAGCGGGGGGGCCTACGAGCAGTACTTC

v_call: TRBV30
d_call: NA
clone_size: once
j_call: TRBJ1-2
cdr3_aa: CAWGPSRGANGYTF
cdr3_nt: TGTGCCTGGGGACCCTCAAGGGGGGCTAATGGCTACACCTTC

v_call: TRBV7-2
d_call: TRBD1
clone_size: NA
j_call: TRBJ1-5
cdr3_aa: CASSLGPGTARVGPQHF
cdr3_nt: TGTGCCAGCAGCTTGGGTCCTGGGACAGCCCGGGTTGGGCCCCAGCATTTT

v_call: TRBV28
d_call: NA
clone_size: NA
j_call: TRBJ1-4
cdr3_aa: CASSRTGTEKLFF
cdr3_nt: TGTGCCAGCAGCAGAACCGGGACCGAAAAACTGTTTTTT